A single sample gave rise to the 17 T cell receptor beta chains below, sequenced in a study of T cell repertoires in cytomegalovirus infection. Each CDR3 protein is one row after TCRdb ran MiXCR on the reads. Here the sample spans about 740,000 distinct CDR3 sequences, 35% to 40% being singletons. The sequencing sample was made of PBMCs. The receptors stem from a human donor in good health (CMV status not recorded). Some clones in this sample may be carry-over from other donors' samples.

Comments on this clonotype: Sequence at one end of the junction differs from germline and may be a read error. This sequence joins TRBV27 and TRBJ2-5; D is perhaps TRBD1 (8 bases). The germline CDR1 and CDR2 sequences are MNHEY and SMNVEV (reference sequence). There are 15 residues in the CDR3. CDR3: CVSSKQGGPQETQYF. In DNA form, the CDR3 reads TGTGTCAGCAGTAAACAGGGGGGGCCTCAAGAGACCCAGTACTTC.

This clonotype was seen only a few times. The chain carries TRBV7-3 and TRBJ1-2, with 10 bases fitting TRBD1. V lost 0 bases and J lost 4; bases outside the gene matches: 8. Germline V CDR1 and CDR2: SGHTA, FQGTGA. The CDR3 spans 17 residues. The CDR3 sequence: CASSLTSGTGDAYGYTF. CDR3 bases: TGTGCCAGCAGCTTAACCTCCGGGACAGGGGACGCCTATGGCTACACCTTC. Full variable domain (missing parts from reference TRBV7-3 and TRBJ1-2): GAGVSQTPSNKVTEKGKYVELRCDPISGHTALYWYRQSLGQGPEFLIYFQGTGAADDSGLPNDRFFAVRPEGSVSTLKIQRTERGDSAVYLCASSLTSGTGDAYGYTFGSGTRLTVV.

For the CDR3, the DNA is TGTGCCAGTCTTCCGGGAGTTGGGAAAGAGACCCAGTACTTC. Its translation: CASLPGVGKETQYF. This chain uses TRBV7-2 with TRBJ2-5, with TRBD2 as a possible D gene (6 bases). V lost 9 bases and J 3 bases, leaving 17 bases between the germline ends. CDR1 is SGHTA and CDR2 is FQGNSA in the germline V gene. CDR3 length equals 14 residues.

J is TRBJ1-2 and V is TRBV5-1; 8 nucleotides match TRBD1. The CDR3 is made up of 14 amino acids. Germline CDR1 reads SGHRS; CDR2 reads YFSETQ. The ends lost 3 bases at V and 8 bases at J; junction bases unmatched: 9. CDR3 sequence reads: CASSSTYDRGGYTF. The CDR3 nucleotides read TGCGCCAGCAGCTCGACTTACGACAGGGGAGGCTACACCTTC.

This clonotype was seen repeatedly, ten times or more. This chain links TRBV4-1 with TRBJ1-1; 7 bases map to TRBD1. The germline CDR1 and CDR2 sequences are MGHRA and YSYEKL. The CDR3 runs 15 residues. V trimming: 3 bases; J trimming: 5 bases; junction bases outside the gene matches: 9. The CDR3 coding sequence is TGCGCCAGCAGCCAGAAACAGGGGTGGACGACTGAAGCTTTCTTT. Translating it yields CASSQKQGWTTEAFF.

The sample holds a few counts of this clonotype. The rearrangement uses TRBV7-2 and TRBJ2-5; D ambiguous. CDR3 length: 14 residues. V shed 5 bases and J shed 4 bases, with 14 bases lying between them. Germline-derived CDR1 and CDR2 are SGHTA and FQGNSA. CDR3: CASSRTHPPETQYF. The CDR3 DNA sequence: TGTGCCAGCAGCCGAACTCACCCCCCAGAGACCCAGTACTTC. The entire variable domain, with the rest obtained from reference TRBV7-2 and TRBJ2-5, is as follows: GAGVSQSPSNKVTEKGKDVELRCDPISGHTALYWYRQSLGQGLEFLIYFQGNSAPDKSGLPSDRFSAERTGGSVSTLTIQRTQQEDSAVYLCASSRTHPPETQYFGPGTRLLVL.

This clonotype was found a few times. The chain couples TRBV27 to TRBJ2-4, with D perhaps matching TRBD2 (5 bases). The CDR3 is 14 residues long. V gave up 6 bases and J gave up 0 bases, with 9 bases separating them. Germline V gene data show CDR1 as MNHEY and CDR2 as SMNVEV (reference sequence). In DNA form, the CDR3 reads TGTGCCAGCAGACAACGGGGAGCCAAAAACATTCAGTACTTC. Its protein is CASRQRGAKNIQYF.

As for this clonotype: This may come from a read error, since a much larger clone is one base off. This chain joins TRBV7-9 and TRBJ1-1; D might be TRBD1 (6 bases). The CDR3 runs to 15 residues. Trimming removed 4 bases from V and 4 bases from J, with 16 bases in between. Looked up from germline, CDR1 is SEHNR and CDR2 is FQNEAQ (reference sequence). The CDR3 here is CASSSWGRMITEAFF. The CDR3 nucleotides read TGTGCCAGCAGCTCCTGGGGGCGGATGATCACTGAAGCTTTCTTT.

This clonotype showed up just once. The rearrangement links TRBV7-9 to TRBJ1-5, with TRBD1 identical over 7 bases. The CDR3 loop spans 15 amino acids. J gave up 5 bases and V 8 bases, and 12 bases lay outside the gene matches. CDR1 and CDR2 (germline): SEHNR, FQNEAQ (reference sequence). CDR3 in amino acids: CASSDWDSRDQPQHF. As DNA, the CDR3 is TGTGCCAGCTCCGACTGGGACAGCCGCGATCAGCCCCAGCATTTT.

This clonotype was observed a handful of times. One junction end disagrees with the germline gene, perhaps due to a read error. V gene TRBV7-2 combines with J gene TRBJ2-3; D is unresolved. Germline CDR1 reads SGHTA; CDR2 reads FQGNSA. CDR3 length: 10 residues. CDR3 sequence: CASSKDTQYF. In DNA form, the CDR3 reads TGTGCCAGCAGCAAAGATACGCAGTATTTT. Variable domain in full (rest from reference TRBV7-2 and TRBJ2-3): GAGVSQSPSNKVTEKGKDVELRCDPISGHTALYWYRQSLGQGLEFLIYFQGNSAPDKSGLPSDRFSAERTGGSVSTLTIQRTQQEDSAVYLCASSKDTQYFGPGTRLTVL.

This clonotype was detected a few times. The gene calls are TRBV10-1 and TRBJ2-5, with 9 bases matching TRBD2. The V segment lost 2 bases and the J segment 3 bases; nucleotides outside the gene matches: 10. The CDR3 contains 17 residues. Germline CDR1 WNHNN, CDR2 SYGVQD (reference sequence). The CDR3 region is CASSEVPSAGGKETQYF. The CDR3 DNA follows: TGCGCCAGCAGTGAGGTCCCCTCTGCGGGGGGGAAAGAGACCCAGTACTTC.

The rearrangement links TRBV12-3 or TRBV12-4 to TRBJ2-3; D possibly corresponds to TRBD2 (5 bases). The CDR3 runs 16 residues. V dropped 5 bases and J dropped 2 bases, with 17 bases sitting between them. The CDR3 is CASSPYGRVLTDTQYF. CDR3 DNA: TGTGCCAGCAGTCCGTACGGGCGGGTTCTCACAGATACGCAGTATTTT.

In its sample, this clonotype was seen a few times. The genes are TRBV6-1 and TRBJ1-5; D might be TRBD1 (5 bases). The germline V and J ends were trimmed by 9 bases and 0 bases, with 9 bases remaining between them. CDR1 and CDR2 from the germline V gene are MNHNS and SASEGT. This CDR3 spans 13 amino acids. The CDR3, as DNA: TGTGCCAGTGTCAGGGATAGCAATCAGCCCCAGCATTTT. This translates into CASVRDSNQPQHF.

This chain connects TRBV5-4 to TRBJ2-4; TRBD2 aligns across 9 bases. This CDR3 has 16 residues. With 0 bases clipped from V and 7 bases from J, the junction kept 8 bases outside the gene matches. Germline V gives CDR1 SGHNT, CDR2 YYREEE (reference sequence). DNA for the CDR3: TGTGCCAGCAGCTTGGAGGGGCTAGCGGGGAGGAACATTCAGTACTTC. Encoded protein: CASSLEGLAGRNIQYF.

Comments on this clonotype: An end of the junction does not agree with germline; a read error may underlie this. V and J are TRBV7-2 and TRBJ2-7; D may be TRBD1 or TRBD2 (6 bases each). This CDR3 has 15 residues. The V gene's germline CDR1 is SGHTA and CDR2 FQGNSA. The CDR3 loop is CASSWVGGDTYDKDF. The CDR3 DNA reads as TGTGCCAGCAGCTGGGTGGGCGGGGACACCTACGATAAGGACTTC.

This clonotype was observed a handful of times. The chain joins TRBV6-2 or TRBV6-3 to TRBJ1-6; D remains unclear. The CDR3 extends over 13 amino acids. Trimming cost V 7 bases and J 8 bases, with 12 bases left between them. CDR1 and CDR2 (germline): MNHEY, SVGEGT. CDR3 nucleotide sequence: TGTGCCAGCACCAAAGTGGTGGATTCACCCCTCCACTTT. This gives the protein CASTKVVDSPLHF.

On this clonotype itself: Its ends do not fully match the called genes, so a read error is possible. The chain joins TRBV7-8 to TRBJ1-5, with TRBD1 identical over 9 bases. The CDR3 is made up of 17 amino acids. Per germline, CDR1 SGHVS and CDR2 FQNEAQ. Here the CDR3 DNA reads TGTGCCAGCAGCTTAGGCGGGACAGGGTCCCTGTATCAGCCCAAGCATTTT. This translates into CASSLGGTGSLYQPKHF.